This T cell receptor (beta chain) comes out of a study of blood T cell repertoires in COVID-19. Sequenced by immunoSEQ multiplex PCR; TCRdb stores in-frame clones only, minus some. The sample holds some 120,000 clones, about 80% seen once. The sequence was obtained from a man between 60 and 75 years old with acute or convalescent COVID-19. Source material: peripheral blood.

CDR3 loop: CAWSVEANTEAFF. The CDR3 DNA sequence: TGTGCCTGGAGTGTAGAGGCGAACACTGAAGCTTTCTTT. The chain uses TRBV30 and TRBJ1-1; D not certain. V was trimmed by 0 bases and J by 1 base, leaving 6 bases between them. The CDR3 spans 13 residues. Germline lookup yields CDR1 GTSNPN and CDR2 SVGIG (reference sequence).